The present TCR beta chain was sequenced within a study of blood T cell repertoires in COVID-19. About the research overall: Specimens from acute and convalescent COVID-19 originated in the United States, Italy and Spain. The cDNA or gDNA used as material had been derived from T cells, B-cell-depleted T cells, or PBMCs.

This CDR3 is built from 18 residues. From germline, CDR1 is SEHNR and CDR2 FQNEAQ (reference sequence). V shed 1 base, J shed 0 bases, and the junction held 8 bases outside the gene matches. As originally analysed: Estimation of nucleated cell counts relied on the amplification of reference gene primers. Data came from immunoSEQ multiplex PCR; TCRdb stores just in-frame clones and leaves some out. D and trimming come from the DNA, and the V and J calls and clone size come from that table. The sample yields around 380,000 clones, 81% seen once. The sequencing sample was made of peripheral blood. This chain links TRBV7-9 with TRBJ1-4, with TRBD1 identical over 7 bases. This TCR was recovered from a human donor with acute or convalescent COVID-19. The donor label of this sample is uncertain. CDR3: CASSLGRDRIPTNEKLFF. In nucleotides, the CDR3 is TGTGCCAGCAGCTTAGGTCGGGACAGAATCCCAACTAATGAAAAACTGTTTTTT.